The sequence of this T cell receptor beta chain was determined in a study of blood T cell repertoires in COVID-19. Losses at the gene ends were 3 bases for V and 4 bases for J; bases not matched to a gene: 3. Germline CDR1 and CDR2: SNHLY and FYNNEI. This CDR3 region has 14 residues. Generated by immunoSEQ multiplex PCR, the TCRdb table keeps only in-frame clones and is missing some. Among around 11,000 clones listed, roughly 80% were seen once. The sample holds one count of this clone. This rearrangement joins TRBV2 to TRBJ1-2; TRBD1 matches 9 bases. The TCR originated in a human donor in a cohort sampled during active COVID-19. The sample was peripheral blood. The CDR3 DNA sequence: TGTGCCAGCAGTGAGGACAGGGGCGGCTATGGCTACACCTTC. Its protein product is CASSEDRGGYGYTF.